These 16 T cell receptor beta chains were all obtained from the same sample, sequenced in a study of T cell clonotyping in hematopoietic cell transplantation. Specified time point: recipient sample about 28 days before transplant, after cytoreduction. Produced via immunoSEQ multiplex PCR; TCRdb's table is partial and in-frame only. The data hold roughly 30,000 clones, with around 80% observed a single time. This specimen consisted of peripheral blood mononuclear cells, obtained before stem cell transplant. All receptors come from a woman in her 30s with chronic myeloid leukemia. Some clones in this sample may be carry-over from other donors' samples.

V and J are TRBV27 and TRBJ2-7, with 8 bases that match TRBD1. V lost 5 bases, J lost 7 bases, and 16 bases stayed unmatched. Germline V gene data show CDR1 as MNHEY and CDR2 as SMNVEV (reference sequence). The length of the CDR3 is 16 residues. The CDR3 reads CASSRGLAGGAGEQYF. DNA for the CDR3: TGTGCCAGCAGTAGGGGGCTGGCAGGGGGCGCGGGAGAGCAGTACTTC.

The CDR3 DNA sequence: TGTGCCAGCAGTTTTCTGTTCAGGGCTGAAAAACTGTTTTTT. It translates to CASSFLFRAEKLFF. The rearrangement uses TRBV28 and TRBJ1-4; TRBD1 might be the D (5 bases). Trimming cost V 3 bases and J 7 bases, with 12 bases left between them. Germline CDR1 and CDR2: MDHEN and SYDVKM. The CDR3 has 14 residues.

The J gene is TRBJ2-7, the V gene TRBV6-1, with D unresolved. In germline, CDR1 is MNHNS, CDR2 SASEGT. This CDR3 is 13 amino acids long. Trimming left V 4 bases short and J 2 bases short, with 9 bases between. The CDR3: CASSAREPYEQYF. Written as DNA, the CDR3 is TGTGCCAGCAGTGCTAGGGAACCCTACGAGCAGTACTTC.

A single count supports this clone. The CDR3 reads CASSVDGIGNSPLHF. As DNA, the CDR3 is TGTGCCAGCAGCGTAGACGGGATTGGTAATTCACCCCTCCACTTT. The V and J genes are TRBV9 and TRBJ1-6; no clear D. The CDR3 totals 15 residues. CDR1 SGDLS and CDR2 YYNGEE come from the germline V gene. Trimming shortened V by 0 bases and J by 6 bases, and 10 bases separated the two germline ends.

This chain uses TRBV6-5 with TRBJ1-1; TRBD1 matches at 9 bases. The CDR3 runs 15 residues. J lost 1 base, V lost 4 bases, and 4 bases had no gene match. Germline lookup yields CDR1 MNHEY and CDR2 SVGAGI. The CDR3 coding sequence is TGTGCCAGCAGTTCCCCGGGACAGGGGAACACTGAAGCTTTCTTT. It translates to CASSSPGQGNTEAFF.

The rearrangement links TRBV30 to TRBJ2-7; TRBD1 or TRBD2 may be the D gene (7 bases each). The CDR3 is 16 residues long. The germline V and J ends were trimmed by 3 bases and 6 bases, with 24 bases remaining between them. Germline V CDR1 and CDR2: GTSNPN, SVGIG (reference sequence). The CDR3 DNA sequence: TGTGCCTGGAGCAAGACAGGGAGGGGATTGGGGGGCGAGCAGTACTTC. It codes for CAWSKTGRGLGGEQYF.

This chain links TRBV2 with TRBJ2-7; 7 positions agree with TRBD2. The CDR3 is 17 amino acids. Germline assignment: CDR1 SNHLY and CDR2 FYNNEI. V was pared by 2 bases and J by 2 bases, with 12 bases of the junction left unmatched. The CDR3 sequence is CASSEKGRSGRAYEQYV. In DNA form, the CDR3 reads TGTGCCAGCAGTGAAAAGGGTAGGTCAGGGAGGGCCTACGAGCAGTACGTC.

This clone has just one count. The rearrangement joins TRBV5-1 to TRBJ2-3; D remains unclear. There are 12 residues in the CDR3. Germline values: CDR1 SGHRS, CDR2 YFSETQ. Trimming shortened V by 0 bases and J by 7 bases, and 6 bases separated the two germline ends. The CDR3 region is CASSLASYTQYF. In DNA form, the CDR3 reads TGCGCCAGCAGCTTGGCGTCTTATACGCAGTATTTT.

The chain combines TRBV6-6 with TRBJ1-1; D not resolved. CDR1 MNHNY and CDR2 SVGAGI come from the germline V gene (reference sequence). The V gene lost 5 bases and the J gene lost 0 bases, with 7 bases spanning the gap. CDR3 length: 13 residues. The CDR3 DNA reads TGTGCCAGCAGTCCCTTCATGAACACTGAAGCTTTCTTT. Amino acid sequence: CASSPFMNTEAFF.

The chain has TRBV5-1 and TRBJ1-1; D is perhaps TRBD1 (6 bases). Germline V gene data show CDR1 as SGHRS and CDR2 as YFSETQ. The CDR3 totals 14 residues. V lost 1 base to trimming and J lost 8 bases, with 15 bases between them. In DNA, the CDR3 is TGCGCCAGCAGCTTGCTGGTTGGACAGCCAGAAGCTTTCTTT. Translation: CASSLLVGQPEAFF.

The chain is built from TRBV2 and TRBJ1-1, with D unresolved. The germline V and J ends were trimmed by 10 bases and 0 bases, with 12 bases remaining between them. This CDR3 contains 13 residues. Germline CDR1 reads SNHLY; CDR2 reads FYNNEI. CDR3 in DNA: TGTGCCACCCAGCGGGAGGTGAACACTGAAGCTTTCTTT. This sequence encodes CATQREVNTEAFF.

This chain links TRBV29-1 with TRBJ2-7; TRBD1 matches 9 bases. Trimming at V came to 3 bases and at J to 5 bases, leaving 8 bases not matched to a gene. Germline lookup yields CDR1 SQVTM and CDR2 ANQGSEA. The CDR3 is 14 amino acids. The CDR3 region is CSVDSGGTGNEQYF. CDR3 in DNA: TGCAGCGTTGATTCGGGCGGGACAGGGAACGAGCAGTACTTC.

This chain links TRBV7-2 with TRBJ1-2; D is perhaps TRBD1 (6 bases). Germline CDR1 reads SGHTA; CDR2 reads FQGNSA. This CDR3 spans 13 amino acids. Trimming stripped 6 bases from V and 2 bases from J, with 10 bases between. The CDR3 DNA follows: TGTGCCAGCAGAAGGGGGGACAACTATGGCTACACCTTC. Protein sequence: CASRRGDNYGYTF.

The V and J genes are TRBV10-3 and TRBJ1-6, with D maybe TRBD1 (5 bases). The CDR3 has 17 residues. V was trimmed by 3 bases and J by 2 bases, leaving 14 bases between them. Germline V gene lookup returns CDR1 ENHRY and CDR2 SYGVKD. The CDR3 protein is CAISDSRGSTYNSPLHF. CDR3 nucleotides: TGTGCCATCAGTGATAGTCGGGGGAGCACCTATAATTCACCCCTCCACTTT.

CDR3 sequence reads: CASSKTVNTEAFF. DNA for the CDR3: TGTGCCAGCAGTAAGACAGTTAACACTGAAGCTTTCTTT. This chain links TRBV7-2 with TRBJ1-1; a possible D gene is TRBD1 (5 bases). CDR1 SGHTA and CDR2 FQGNSA come from the germline V gene. Trimming left V 6 bases short and J 2 bases short, with 10 bases between. The CDR3 totals 13 residues.

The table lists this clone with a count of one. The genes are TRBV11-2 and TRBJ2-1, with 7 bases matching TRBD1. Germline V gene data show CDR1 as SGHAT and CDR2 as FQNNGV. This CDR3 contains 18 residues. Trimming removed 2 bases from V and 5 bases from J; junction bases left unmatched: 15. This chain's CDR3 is CASSLLAAGWDSHNEQFF. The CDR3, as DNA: TGTGCCAGCAGCTTACTGGCCGCCGGCTGGGACAGCCACAATGAGCAGTTCTTC.